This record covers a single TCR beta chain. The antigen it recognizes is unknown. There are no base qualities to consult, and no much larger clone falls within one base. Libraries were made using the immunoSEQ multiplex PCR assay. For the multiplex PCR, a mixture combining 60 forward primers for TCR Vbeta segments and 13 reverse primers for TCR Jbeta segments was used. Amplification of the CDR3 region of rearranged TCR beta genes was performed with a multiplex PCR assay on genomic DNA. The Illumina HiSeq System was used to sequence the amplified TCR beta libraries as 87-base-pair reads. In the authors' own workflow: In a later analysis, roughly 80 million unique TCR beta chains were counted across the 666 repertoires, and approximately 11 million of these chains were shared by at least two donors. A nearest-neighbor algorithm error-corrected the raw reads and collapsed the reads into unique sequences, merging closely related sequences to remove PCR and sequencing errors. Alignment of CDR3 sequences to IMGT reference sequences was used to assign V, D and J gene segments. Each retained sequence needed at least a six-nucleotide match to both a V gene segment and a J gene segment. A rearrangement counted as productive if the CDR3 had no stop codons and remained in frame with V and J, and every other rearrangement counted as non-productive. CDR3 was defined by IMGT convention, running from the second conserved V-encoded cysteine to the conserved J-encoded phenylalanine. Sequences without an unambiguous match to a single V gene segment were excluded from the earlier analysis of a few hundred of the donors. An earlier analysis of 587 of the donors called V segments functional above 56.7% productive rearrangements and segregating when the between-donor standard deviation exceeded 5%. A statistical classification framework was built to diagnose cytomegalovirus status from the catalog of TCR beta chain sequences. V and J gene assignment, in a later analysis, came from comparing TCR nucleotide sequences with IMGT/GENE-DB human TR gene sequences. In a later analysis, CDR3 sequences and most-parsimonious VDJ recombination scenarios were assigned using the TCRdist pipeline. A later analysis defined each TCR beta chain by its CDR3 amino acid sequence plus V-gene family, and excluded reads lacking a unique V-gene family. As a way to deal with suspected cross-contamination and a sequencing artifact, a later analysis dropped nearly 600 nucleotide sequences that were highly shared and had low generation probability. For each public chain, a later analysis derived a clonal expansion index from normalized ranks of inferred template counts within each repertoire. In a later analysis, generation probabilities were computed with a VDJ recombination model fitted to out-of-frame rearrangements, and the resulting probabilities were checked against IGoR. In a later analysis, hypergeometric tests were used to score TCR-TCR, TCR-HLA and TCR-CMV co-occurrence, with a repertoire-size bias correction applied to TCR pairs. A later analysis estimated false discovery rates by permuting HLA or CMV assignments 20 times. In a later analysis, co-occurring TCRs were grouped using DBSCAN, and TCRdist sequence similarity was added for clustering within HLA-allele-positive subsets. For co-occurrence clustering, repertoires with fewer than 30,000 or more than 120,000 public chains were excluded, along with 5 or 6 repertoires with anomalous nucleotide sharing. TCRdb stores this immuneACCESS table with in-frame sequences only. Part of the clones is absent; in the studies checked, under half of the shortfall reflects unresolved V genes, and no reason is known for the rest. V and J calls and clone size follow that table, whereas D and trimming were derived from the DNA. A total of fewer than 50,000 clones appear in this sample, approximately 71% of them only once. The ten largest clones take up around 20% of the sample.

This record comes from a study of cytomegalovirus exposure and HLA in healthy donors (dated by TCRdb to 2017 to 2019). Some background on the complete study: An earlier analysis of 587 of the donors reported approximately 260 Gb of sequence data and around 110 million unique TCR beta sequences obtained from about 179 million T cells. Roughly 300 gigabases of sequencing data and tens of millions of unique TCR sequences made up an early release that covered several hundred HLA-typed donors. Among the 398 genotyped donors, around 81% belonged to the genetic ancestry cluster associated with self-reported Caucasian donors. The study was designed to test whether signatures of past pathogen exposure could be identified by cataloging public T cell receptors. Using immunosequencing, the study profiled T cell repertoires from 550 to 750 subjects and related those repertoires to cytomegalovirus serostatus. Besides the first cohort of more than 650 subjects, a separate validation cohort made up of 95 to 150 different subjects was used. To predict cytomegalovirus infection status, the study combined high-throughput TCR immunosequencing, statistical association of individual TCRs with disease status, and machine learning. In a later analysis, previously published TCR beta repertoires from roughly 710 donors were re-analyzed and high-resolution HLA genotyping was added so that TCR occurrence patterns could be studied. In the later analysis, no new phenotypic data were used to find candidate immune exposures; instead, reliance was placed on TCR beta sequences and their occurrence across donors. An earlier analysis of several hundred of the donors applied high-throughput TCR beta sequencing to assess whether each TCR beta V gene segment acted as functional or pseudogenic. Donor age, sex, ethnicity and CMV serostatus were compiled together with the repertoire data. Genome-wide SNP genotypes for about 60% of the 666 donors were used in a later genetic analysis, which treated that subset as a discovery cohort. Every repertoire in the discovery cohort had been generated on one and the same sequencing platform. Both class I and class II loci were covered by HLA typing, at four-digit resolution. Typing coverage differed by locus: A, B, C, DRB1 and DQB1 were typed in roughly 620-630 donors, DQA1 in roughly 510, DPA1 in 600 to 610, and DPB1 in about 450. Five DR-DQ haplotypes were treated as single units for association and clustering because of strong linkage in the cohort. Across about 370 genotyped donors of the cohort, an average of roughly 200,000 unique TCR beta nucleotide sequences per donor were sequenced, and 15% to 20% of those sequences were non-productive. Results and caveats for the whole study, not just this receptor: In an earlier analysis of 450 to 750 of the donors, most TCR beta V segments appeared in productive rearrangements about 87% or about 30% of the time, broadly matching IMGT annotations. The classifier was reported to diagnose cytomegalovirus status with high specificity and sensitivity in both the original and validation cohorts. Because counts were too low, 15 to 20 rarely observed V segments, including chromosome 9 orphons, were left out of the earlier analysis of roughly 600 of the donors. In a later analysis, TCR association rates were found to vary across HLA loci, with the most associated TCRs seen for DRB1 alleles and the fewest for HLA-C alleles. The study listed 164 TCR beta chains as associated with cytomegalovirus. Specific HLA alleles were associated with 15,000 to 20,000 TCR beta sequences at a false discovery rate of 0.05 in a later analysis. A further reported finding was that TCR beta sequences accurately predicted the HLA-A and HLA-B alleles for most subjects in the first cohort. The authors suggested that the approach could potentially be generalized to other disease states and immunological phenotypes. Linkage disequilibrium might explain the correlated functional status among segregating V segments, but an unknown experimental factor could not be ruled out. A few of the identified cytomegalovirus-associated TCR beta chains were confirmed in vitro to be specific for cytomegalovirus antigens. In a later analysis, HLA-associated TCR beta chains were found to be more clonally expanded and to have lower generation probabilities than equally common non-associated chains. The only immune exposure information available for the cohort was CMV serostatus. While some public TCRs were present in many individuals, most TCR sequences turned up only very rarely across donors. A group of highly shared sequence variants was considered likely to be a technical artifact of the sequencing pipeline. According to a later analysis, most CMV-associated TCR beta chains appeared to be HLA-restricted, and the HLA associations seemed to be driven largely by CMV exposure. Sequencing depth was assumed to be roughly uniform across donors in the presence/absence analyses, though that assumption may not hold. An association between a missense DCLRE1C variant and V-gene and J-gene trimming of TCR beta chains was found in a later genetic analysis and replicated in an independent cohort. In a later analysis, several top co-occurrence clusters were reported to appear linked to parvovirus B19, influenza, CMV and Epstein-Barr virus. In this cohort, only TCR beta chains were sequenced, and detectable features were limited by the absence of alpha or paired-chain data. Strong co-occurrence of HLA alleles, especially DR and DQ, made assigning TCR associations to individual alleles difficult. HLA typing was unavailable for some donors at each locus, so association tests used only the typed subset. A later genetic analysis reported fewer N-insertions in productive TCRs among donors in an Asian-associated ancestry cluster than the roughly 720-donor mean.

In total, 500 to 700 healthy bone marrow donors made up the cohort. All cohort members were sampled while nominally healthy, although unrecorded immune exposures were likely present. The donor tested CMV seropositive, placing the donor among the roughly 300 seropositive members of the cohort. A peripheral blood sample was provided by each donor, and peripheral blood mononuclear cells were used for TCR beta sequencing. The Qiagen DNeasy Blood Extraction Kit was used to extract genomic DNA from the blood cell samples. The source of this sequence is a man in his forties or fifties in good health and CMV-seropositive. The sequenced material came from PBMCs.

This receptor has the CDR3 CASIEESISTNEKLFF. In nucleotides, the sequence is TGTGCCAGCATTGAGGAGTCTATTTCAACTAATGAAAAACTGTTTTTT. The rearranged chain carries TRBV2 and TRBJ1-4, with the D gene too uncertain to name. CDR1 and CDR2, per the germline V gene, are SNHLY and FYNNEI. From the cysteine through the phenylalanine, the CDR3 covers 16 amino acids. CDR3 DNA only is kept here, 48 bases in frame from base 1. The junction carries 15 bases between V and J, which are trimmed by 7 bases and 0 bases respectively.